What follows are 18 T cell receptor beta chains derived from one specimen sequenced in a study of T cell changes during pregnancy in multiple sclerosis. Using immunoSEQ multiplex PCR, the repertoire was profiled, and TCRdb retains in-frame clones only, with some absent. The sample has roughly 47,000 clones; around 91% are singletons. Source: CD8+ T cells from peripheral blood mononuclear cells, taken in the second trimester of pregnancy. The receptors here all came from a female donor with multiple sclerosis, enrolled in a pregnancy study.

This clone was seen only once. The DNA of the CDR3 is TGTGCCAGCAGTAGAACGACAGTAAACACCGGGGAGCTGTTTTTT. It specifies CASSRTTVNTGELFF. The chain employs TRBV27 and TRBJ2-2, with D perhaps matching TRBD1 (5 bases). Germline values: CDR1 MNHEY, CDR2 SMNVEV (reference sequence). The ends were cut back, 5 bases at V and 2 bases at J, with 12 bases in the middle. The CDR3 extends over 15 amino acids.

J is TRBJ2-7 and V is TRBV19; TRBD1 is a possible D gene (6 bases). CDR1 and CDR2 from the germline V gene are LNHDA and SQIVND (reference sequence). This CDR3 comprises 19 residues. The V end lost 0 bases, the J end lost 0 bases, and 21 bases lay between the germline ends. DNA for the CDR3: TGTGCCAGTAGTATAGATCTGGAGACAGGAGGAGAAAGCTCCTACGAGCAGTACTTC. It yields the protein CASSIDLETGGESSYEQYF.

This clone occurred a few times. The J gene is TRBJ2-1, the V gene TRBV27, with D unclear. Germline CDR1 and CDR2: MNHEY and SMNVEV (reference sequence). This CDR3 contains 15 residues. With 6 bases removed from V and 5 bases from J, the gap between germline ends came to 17 bases. CDR3 protein: CASSHLPPGNNEQFF. The CDR3 coding sequence is TGTGCCAGCAGCCACCTCCCCCCGGGTAACAATGAGCAGTTCTTC.

The V call is TRBV7-6, the J call TRBJ2-1; 9 nucleotides line up with TRBD2. The CDR3 loop spans 14 amino acids. Germline V gene data show CDR1 as SGHVS and CDR2 as FNYEAQ. V shed 3 bases and J 7 bases; nucleotides not matched to a gene: 4. The CDR3 coding sequence is TGTGCCAGCAGCTTGCTAGCGGGACATAATGAGCAGTTCTTC. Translating gives CASSLLAGHNEQFF.

The chain links TRBV7-9 to TRBJ2-7; tentatively, D is TRBD1 (6 bases). V gave up 1 base and J gave up 4 bases, with 11 bases separating them. CDR1 and CDR2 from the germline V gene are SEHNR and FQNEAQ (reference sequence). The CDR3 is 14 amino acids. The CDR3 sequence: CASSLGQGIYEQYF. CDR3 nucleotides: TGTGCCAGCAGCTTAGGCCAGGGGATATACGAGCAGTACTTC.

The chain is built from TRBV6-5 and TRBJ2-5, with TRBD2 identical over 8 bases. CDR3 length: 15 amino acids. The ends lost 5 bases at V and 0 bases at J; junction bases unmatched: 5. The V gene's germline CDR1 is MNHEY and CDR2 SVGAGI. This CDR3 is CASSGASGYQETQYF. CDR3 DNA: TGTGCCAGCAGTGGGGCTAGCGGGTACCAAGAGACCCAGTACTTC.

The chain has TRBV2 and TRBJ2-7, with D unclear. This CDR3 spans 14 amino acids. The ends were cut back, 4 bases at V and 1 base at J, with 11 bases in the middle. Germline V CDR1 and CDR2: SNHLY, FYNNEI. Here the CDR3 reads CASSAYPESYEQYF. CDR3 nucleotide sequence: TGTGCCAGCAGTGCGTATCCCGAGTCCTACGAGCAGTACTTC.

This clone came up a few times. The V and J genes are TRBV18 and TRBJ2-7, with 10 nucleotides matching TRBD1. Germline V gene sequence: CDR1 KGHSH, CDR2 LQKENI. Trimming cost V 4 bases and J 4 bases; bases outside gene matches: 4. The CDR3 length is 14 residues. For the CDR3, the DNA is TGTGCCAGCTCACTCGGGACAGGGGCTTACGAGCAGTACTTC. Amino acid sequence: CASSLGTGAYEQYF. Full variable domain (missing parts from reference TRBV18 and TRBJ2-7): NAGVMQNPRHLVRRRGQEARLRCSPMKGHSHVYWYRQLPEEGLKFMVYLQKENIIDESGMPKERFSAEFPKEGPSILRIQQVVRGDSAAYFCASSLGTGAYEQYFGPGTRLTVT.

The chain has TRBV27 and TRBJ2-7; the D gene is possibly TRBD1 (5 bases). CDR1 is MNHEY, CDR2 SMNVEV, per germline (reference sequence). This CDR3 comprises 14 residues. Deletions cut 3 bases from V and 0 bases from J, with 9 bases between. The CDR3 nucleotides read TGTGCCAGCAGTTTCGGCGACAGCTCCTACGAGCAGTACTTC. Protein sequence: CASSFGDSSYEQYF.

The CDR3 here is CASSLEGGDTEAFF. The CDR3 nucleotides read TGTGCCAGCAGCTTAGAAGGGGGGGACACTGAAGCTTTCTTT. V and J are TRBV7-8 and TRBJ1-1; D possibly corresponds to TRBD1 (6 bases). The CDR3 is made up of 14 amino acids. The V end lost 1 base, the J end lost 3 bases, and 9 bases lay between the germline ends. Germline lookup yields CDR1 SGHVS and CDR2 FQNEAQ.

This clone has only one observation. The rearrangement uses TRBV25-1 and TRBJ1-3; 8 bases fit TRBD1. This CDR3 spans 16 amino acids. V shed 2 bases and J 4 bases; nucleotides not matched to a gene: 7. The germline gives CDR1 MGHDK, CDR2 SYGVNS. DNA for the CDR3: TGTGCCAGCAGTGAAAGCAGGGGGCAAGGAGGAAACACCATATATTTT. It specifies CASSESRGQGGNTIYF.

The V call is TRBV28, the J call TRBJ2-7; 7 bases map to TRBD1. Unmatched junction bases numbered 5, after V lost 3 bases and J lost 3 bases. This CDR3 is 14 amino acids long. CDR1 MDHEN and CDR2 SYDVKM come from the germline V gene. The CDR3 sequence is CASSFTGEVYEQYF. DNA for the CDR3: TGTGCCAGCAGTTTTACAGGGGAAGTCTACGAGCAGTACTTC.

Of note for this clone: The junction does not match germline at one end; this may be a read error. The V gene is TRBV14, the J gene TRBJ1-6; 11 bases map to TRBD1. The CDR3 loop spans 16 amino acids. Germline V gives CDR1 SGHDN, CDR2 FVKESK. CDR3 sequence reads: CASRQGQGAGNSPLHF. The DNA for the CDR3 is TGTGCCAGCAGGCAAGGACAGGGGGCCGGTAATTCACCCCTCCACTTT.

This chain joins TRBV27 and TRBJ1-1; a possible D gene is TRBD1 (6 bases). CDR3 size: 13 residues. Trimming removed 0 bases from V and 8 bases from J, with 10 bases in between. CDR1 MNHEY and CDR2 SMNVEV come from the germline V gene (reference sequence). The DNA for the CDR3 is TGTGCCAGCAGTTTATCCCGGACAGCCGAAGCTTTCTTT. Its translation: CASSLSRTAEAFF.

The CDR3 is CASSYSTQGASYEQYF. The CDR3, as DNA: TGTGCCAGCAGTTACTCGACACAGGGTGCGTCCTACGAGCAGTACTTC. The chain couples TRBV6-5 to TRBJ2-7, with TRBD1 as a possible D gene (6 bases). The CDR3 covers 16 residues. Germline assignment: CDR1 MNHEY and CDR2 SVGAGI. The V and J ends lost 0 bases and 1 base respectively, with 13 bases between them.

The CDR3 DNA is TGTGCCAGCAGCGATGGACAGGCCCGTGACTCAGATACGCAGTATTTT. It specifies CASSDGQARDSDTQYF. This sequence joins TRBV9 and TRBJ2-3; 7 nucleotides align to TRBD1. Germline CDR1 and CDR2: SGDLS and YYNGEE. The CDR3 consists of 16 residues. The trim removed 3 bases at V and 4 bases at J, leaving 11 bases unmatched.

The chain employs TRBV19 and TRBJ2-7, with 7 bases aligning to TRBD1. Germline V gene lookup returns CDR1 LNHDA and CDR2 SQIVND (reference sequence). The CDR3 totals 13 residues. The trim removed 1 base at V and 5 bases at J, leaving 2 bases unmatched. CDR3 region: CASSIGTGNEQYF. The DNA for the CDR3 is TGTGCCAGTAGTATAGGGACAGGAAACGAGCAGTACTTC.

This chain uses TRBV7-9 with TRBJ2-1; 12 bases align to TRBD2. This CDR3 comprises 16 residues. Trimming cost V 6 bases and J 16 bases; bases outside gene matches: 19. CDR1 is SEHNR, CDR2 FQNEAQ, per germline (reference sequence). CDR3 amino acids: CASRWATSGSRRGQFF. The DNA of the CDR3 is TGTGCCAGCAGATGGGCGACTAGCGGGAGTAGAAGGGGTCAATTCTTC.